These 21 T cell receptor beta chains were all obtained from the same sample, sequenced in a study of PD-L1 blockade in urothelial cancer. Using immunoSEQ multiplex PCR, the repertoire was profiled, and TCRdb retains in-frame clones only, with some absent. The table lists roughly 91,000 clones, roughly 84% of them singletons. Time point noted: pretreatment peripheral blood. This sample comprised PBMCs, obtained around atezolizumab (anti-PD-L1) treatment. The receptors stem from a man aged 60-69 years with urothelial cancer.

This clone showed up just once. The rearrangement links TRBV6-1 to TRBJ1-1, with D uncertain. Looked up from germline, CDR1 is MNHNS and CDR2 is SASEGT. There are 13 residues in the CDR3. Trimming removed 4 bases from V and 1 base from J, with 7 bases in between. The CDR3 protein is CASSVGQNTEAFF. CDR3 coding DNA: TGTGCCAGCAGTGTTGGGCAGAACACTGAAGCTTTCTTT.

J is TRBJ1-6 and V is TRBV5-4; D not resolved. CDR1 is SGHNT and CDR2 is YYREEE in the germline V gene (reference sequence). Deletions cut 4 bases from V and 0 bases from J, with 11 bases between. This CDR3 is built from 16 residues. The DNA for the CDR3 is TGTGCCAGCAGCCTGGACCGGAGCTCCTATAATTCACCCCTCCACTTT. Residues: CASSLDRSSYNSPLHF.

CDR3 DNA sequence: TGTGCCGGAAATACAGGATTCGGCGACGGTGAGCAGTTCTTC. Amino acid sequence: CAGNTGFGDGEQFF. The J gene is TRBJ2-1, the V gene TRBV6-6; possible D gene TRBD1, 5 bases. Trimming took 11 bases from V and 9 from J, leaving 23 bases between them. This CDR3 contains 14 residues. Germline lookup yields CDR1 MNHNY and CDR2 SVGAGI (reference sequence).

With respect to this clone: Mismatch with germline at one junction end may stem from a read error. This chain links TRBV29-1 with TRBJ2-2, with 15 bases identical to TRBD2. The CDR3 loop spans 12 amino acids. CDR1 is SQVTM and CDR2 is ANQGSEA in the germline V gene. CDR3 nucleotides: TGCAGCGCCGGACTAGCGGGGGGGGAGCTGCTTTTT. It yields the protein CSAGLAGGELLF.

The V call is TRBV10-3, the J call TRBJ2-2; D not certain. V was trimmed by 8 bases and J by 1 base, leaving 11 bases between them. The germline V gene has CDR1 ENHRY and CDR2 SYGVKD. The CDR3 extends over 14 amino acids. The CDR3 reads CAIQHGVNTGELFF. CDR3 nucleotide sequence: TGTGCCATCCAACATGGAGTGAACACCGGGGAGCTGTTTTTT.

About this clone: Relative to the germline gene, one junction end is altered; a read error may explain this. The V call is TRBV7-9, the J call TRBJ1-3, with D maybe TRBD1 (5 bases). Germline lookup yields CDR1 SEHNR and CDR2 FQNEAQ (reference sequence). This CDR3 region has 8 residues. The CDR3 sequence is CVNRPDNF. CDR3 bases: TGTGTAAACAGGCCGGACAATTTT.

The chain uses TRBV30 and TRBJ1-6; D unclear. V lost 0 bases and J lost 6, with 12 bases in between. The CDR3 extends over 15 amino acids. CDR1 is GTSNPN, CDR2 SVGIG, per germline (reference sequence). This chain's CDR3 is CAWSVRGIGNSPLHF. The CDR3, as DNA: TGTGCCTGGAGTGTCCGGGGTATTGGTAATTCACCCCTCCACTTT.

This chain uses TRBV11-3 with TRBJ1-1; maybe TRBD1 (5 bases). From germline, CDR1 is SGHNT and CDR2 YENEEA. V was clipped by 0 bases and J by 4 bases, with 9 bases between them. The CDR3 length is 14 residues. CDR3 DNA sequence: TGTGCCAGCAGCTTAGAAAGGGGTAGCACTGAAGCTTTCTTT. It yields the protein CASSLERGSTEAFF.

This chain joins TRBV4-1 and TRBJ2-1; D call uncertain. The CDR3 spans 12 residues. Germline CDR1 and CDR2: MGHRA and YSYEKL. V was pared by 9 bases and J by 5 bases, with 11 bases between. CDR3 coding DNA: TGCGCCAGTGCTGGCCACGACAATGAGCAGTTCTTC. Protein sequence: CASAGHDNEQFF.

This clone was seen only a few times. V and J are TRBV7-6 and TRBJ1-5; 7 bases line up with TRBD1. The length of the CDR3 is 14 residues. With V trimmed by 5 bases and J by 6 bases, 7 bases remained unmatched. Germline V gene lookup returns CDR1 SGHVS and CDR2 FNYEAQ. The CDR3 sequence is CASSGGAGGQPQHF. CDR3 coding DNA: TGTGCCAGCAGCGGTGGGGCAGGGGGTCAGCCCCAGCATTTT.

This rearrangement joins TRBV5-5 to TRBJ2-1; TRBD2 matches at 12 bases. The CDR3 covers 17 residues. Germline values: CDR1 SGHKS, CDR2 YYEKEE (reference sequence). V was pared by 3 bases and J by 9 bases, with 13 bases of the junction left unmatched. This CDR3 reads CASSSRQGASGRVEQFF. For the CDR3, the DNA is TGTGCCAGCAGCTCCAGACAGGGGGCTAGCGGGAGGGTTGAGCAGTTCTTC.

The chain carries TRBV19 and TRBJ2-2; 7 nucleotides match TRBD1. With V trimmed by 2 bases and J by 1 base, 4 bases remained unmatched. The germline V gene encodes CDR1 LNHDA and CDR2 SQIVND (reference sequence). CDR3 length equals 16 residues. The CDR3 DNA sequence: TGTGCCAGTAGTATAATGGGGACAGAGAACACCGGGGAGCTGTTTTTT. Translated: CASSIMGTENTGELFF.

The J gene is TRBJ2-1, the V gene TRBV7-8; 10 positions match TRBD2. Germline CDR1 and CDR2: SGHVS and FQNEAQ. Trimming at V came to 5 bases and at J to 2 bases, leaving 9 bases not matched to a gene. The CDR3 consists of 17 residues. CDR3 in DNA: TGTGCCAGCAGCCCAGCGGGGCTAGCGGGAGCCTACAATGAGCAGTTCTTC. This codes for CASSPAGLAGAYNEQFF. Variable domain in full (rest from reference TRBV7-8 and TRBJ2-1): GAGVSQSPRYKVAKRGQDVALRCDPISGHVSLFWYQQALGQGPEFLTYFQNEAQLDKSGLPSDRFFAERPEGSVSTLKIQRTQQEDSAVYLCASSPAGLAGAYNEQFFGPGTRLTVL.

CDR3 amino acids: CASSRGPGAILFGAGELFF. CDR3 in DNA: TGTGCCAGCAGCCGAGGTCCAGGGGCGATTCTTTTTGGAGCCGGGGAGCTGTTTTTT. V and J are TRBV11-2 and TRBJ2-2, with D perhaps matching TRBD1 (6 bases). Trimming removed 5 bases at V and 6 bases at J, with 28 bases between. Germline V gene sequence: CDR1 SGHAT, CDR2 FQNNGV. CDR3 length: 19 amino acids. Full variable domain (missing parts from reference TRBV11-2 and TRBJ2-2): EAGVAQSPRYKIIEKRQSVAFWCNPISGHATLYWYQQILGQGPKLLIQFQNNGVVDDSQLPKDRFSAERLKGVDSTLKIQPAKLEDSAVYLCASSRGPGAILFGAGELFFGEGSRLTVL.

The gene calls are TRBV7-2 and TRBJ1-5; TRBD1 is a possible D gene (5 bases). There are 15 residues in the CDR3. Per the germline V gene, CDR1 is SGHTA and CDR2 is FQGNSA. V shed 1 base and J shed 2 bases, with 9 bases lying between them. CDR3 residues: CASSLGGEGNQPQHF. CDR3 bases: TGTGCCAGCAGCTTAGGAGGGGAGGGCAATCAGCCCCAGCATTTT.

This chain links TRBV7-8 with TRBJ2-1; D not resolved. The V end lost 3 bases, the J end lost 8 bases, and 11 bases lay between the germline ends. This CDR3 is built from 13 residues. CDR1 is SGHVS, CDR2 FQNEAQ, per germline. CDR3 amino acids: CASSFLDEDEQFF. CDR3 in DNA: TGTGCCAGCAGCTTCCTAGATGAGGATGAGCAGTTCTTC.

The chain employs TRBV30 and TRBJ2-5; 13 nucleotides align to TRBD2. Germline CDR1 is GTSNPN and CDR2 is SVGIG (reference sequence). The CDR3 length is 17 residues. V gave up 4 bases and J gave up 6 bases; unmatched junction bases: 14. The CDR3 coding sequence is TGTGCCTGGACGCGACGACCGGGACTAGCGGGATTGAAGACCCAGTACTTC. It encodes CAWTRRPGLAGLKTQYF.

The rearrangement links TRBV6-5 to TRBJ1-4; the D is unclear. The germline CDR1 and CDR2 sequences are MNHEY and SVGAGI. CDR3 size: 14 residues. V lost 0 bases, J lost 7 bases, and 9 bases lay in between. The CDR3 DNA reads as TGTGCCAGCAGTTACTCGAGGGCAGCTGAAAAACTGTTTTTT. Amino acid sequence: CASSYSRAAEKLFF.

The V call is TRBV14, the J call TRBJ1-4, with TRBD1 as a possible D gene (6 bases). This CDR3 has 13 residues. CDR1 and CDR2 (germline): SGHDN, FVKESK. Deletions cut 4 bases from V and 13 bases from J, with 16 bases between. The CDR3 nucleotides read TGTGCCAGCAGCCGAGATTACAGGGTCGGACTGTTTTTT. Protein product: CASSRDYRVGLFF.

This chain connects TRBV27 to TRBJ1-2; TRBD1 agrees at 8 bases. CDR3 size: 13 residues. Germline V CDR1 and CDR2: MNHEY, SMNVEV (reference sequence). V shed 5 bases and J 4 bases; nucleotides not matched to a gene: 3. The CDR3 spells CASSRTGGYGYTF. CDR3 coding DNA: TGTGCCAGCAGTAGAACAGGGGGCTATGGCTACACCTTC.

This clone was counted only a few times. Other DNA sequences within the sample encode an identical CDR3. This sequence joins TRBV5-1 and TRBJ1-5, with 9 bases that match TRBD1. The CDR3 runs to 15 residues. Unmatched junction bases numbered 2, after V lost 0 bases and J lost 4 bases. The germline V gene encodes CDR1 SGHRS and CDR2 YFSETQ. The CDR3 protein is CASSLGGTGNQPQHF. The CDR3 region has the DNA TGCGCCAGCAGCTTGGGGGGGACAGGGAATCAGCCCCAGCATTTT.